Shown below are 5 T cell receptor beta chains from a single sample sequenced in a study of vaccination effects on CD4 cells after COVID-19. Viral peptide pool expansion of antigen-specific CD4+ T cells preceded sequencing in the ViraFEST assay. At the end of 10 days of culture, CD4+ T cells were isolated. Vaccine administered to participants consisted of two doses of either BNT162b2 or mRNA-1273. These receptors lack a known antigen. The protocol was immunoSEQ multiplex PCR, while the TCRdb copy is restricted to in-frame clones and leaves out a portion. The table lists 25,000 to 35,000 clones, 80% to 85% of them singletons. Here the sequenced sample was CD4+ T cells from PBMCs cultured with SARS-CoV-2 spike peptides, taken after COVID-19 vaccination. The receptors stem from a human donor who received a COVID-19 vaccine. Some clones in this sample may be carry-over from other donors' samples.

The chain is built from TRBV19 and TRBJ2-4; D is possibly TRBD2 (6 bases). CDR1 LNHDA and CDR2 SQIVND come from the germline V gene (reference sequence). This CDR3 contains 14 residues. Trimming took off 3 bases at V and 6 bases at J, with 12 bases between the two ends. CDR3 amino acids: CASSISGVVNIQYF. The CDR3 DNA sequence: TGTGCCAGTAGTATTTCGGGGGTGGTAAACATTCAGTACTTC.

CDR3 amino acids: CASSPRPGTSGGSSYNEQFF. For the CDR3, the DNA is TGTGCCAGTAGTCCCCGCCCCGGGACTAGCGGGGGCAGCTCCTACAATGAGCAGTTCTTC. This chain connects TRBV19 to TRBJ2-1; TRBD2 matches at 14 bases. The V segment lost 5 bases and the J segment 0 bases; nucleotides outside the gene matches: 12. This CDR3 contains 20 residues. Germline CDR1 reads LNHDA; CDR2 reads SQIVND (reference sequence). Together with reference TRBV19 and TRBJ2-1, the CDR3 gives the full variable domain: DGGITQSPKYLFRKEGQNVTLSCEQNLNHDAMYWYRQDPGQGLRLIYYSQIVNDFQKGDIAEGYSVSREKKESFPLTVTSAQKNPTAFYLCASSPRPGTSGGSSYNEQFFGPGTRLTVL.

The J gene is TRBJ2-3, the V gene TRBV5-8; the D gene is possibly TRBD2 (6 bases). CDR1 is SGHTS and CDR2 is YDEGEE in the germline V gene. Deletions cut 8 bases from V and 4 bases from J, with 14 bases between. The CDR3 has 13 amino acids. Here the CDR3 DNA reads TGTGCCAGTCCCGGGCGGGGCGCAGATACGCAGTATTTT. Encoded protein: CASPGRGADTQYF.

This clone was counted a few times. The chain joins TRBV2 to TRBJ2-7, with TRBD1 identical over 8 bases. This CDR3 has 15 amino acids. V lost 4 bases, J lost 5 bases, and 10 bases stayed unmatched. The germline V gene has CDR1 SNHLY and CDR2 FYNNEI. The CDR3 region is CASSVLTGAGHEQYV. In DNA, the CDR3 is TGTGCCAGCAGTGTATTGACAGGGGCGGGCCACGAGCAGTACGTC.

This clone was observed once. This sequence joins TRBV7-2 and TRBJ2-3; TRBD2 matches 12 bases. The CDR3 runs 19 residues. V dropped 1 base and J dropped 0; count of bases not matched to a gene: 8. CDR1 and CDR2 from the germline V gene are SGHTA and FQGNSA. This CDR3 reads CASSLVWTSGASSTDTQYF. DNA of the CDR3: TGTGCCAGCAGCTTAGTTTGGACTAGCGGGGCCTCTAGCACAGATACGCAGTATTTT.